These 9 T cell receptor beta chains came from one sample sequenced in a study of T cell responses to AZD1222 COVID-19 vaccine. TCRdb keeps only in-frame clones here, not all; method: immunoSEQ multiplex PCR. The table includes 90,000 to 150,000 clones, roughly 89% detected once. This specimen was peripheral blood, taken on day 0 of AZD1222 vaccination. Every receptor here comes from an adult in good health.

The chain carries TRBV5-1 and TRBJ1-6; no firm D call. The CDR3 is 15 residues long. Germline CDR1 SGHRS, CDR2 YFSETQ. The V and J ends lost 1 base and 0 bases respectively, with 5 bases between them. CDR3 in DNA: TGCGCCAGCAGCTTGACGGTCTCCTATAATTCACCCCTCCACTTT. Translated: CASSLTVSYNSPLHF.

DNA of the CDR3: TGTGCCTGGAGCCATTCTCTGACTGAAGCTTTCTTT. Translation gives CAWSHSLTEAFF. This chain connects TRBV30 to TRBJ1-1, with D uncertain. This CDR3 contains 12 residues. Per the germline V gene, CDR1 is GTSNPN and CDR2 is SVGIG (reference sequence). The V and J ends lost 3 bases and 5 bases respectively, with 10 bases between them.

This clone was observed a single time. The chain is built from TRBV11-2 and TRBJ2-2; a possible D gene is TRBD2 (6 bases). Germline V gene lookup returns CDR1 SGHAT and CDR2 FQNNGV. The CDR3 has 17 residues. The V gene lost 1 base and the J gene lost 0 bases, with 12 bases spanning the gap. The CDR3 here is CASSLGTWEANTGELFF. CDR3 coding DNA: TGTGCCAGCAGCTTAGGGACTTGGGAGGCGAACACCGGGGAGCTGTTTTTT.

V gene TRBV18 combines with J gene TRBJ1-5, with 7 bases matching TRBD1. J was trimmed by 8 bases and V by 6 bases; bases with no gene match: 10. This CDR3 has 14 amino acids. Germline V lookup: CDR1 KGHSH, CDR2 LQKENI. The DNA of the CDR3 is TGTGCCAGCTCCCTTACGACAGGGCGCGAGCCCCAGCATTTT. It codes for CASSLTTGREPQHF.

This chain links TRBV7-9 with TRBJ1-1; no reliable D call. This CDR3 is built from 14 residues. The germline gives CDR1 SEHNR, CDR2 FQNEAQ (reference sequence). Trimming left V 5 bases short and J 0 bases short, with 10 bases between. The CDR3 here is CASSKDGVNTEAFF. The CDR3 bases are TGTGCCAGCAGCAAGGACGGGGTGAACACTGAAGCTTTCTTT.

The chain carries TRBV19 and TRBJ2-1; D is uncertain. Trimming pared 0 bases from V and 6 bases from J, leaving 12 bases between. The CDR3 has 15 amino acids. CDR1 is LNHDA and CDR2 is SQIVND in the germline V gene (reference sequence). In nucleotides, the CDR3 is TGTGCCAGTAGTATAGAGACGGCATTTTCCAATGAGCAGTTCTTC. Its protein is CASSIETAFSNEQFF.

This chain joins TRBV7-6 and TRBJ1-4; D is ambiguous. Germline loops: CDR1 SGHVS, CDR2 FNYEAQ. CDR3 size: 14 residues. The V end lost 5 bases, the J end lost 5 bases, and 12 bases lay between the germline ends. In nucleotides, the CDR3 is TGTGCCAGCAGCCTGAGGTCTACAAATGAAAAACTGTTTTTT. This gives the protein CASSLRSTNEKLFF.

The chain employs TRBV9 and TRBJ2-7; 10 nucleotides match TRBD1. The CDR3 consists of 14 residues. V dropped 2 bases and J dropped 3; count of bases not matched to a gene: 2. Germline loops: CDR1 SGDLS, CDR2 YYNGEE. The CDR3 here is CASSVGQGNYEQYF. CDR3 bases: TGTGCCAGCAGCGTGGGACAGGGGAACTACGAGCAGTACTTC.

V and J are TRBV29-1 and TRBJ2-1; D assignment may be TRBD1 or TRBD2 (5 bases each). The CDR3 totals 14 residues. V was pared by 4 bases and J by 4 bases, with 14 bases between. The germline V gene encodes CDR1 SQVTM and CDR2 ANQGSEA. The CDR3 loop is CSVAPRGAYNEQFF. The CDR3 DNA reads as TGCAGCGTTGCCCCCAGAGGGGCGTACAATGAGCAGTTCTTC.